This T cell receptor (beta chain) was found in a study of liver allograft versus peripheral blood T cells. Study at large: In transplanted livers, T cell receptor repertoires were compared with those found in the recipients' peripheral blood.

Findings of the study overall: Within liver allografts, T cell receptor repertoires were reportedly different from those in peripheral blood.

V dropped 5 bases and J dropped 1; count of bases not matched to a gene: 0. CDR3 size: 12 residues. The germline V gene has CDR1 DFQATT and CDR2 SNEGSKA (reference sequence). TCRdb reprocessed the reads with MiXCR, giving one entry per CDR3 protein. The data hold some 9,000 distinct CDR3 sequences, with 20% observed a single time. As regards this clonotype: Its antigen is not known.

The chain is built from TRBV20-1 and TRBJ1-1, with 8 bases fitting TRBD1. The TCR was taken from a human patient who had a liver transplant. Part of the T cell pool may stem from the graft donor. The CDR3 region is CSADRGNTEAFF. The CDR3 DNA is TGCAGTGCTGACAGGGGGAACACTGAAGCTTTCTTT.